The 22 T cell receptor beta chains listed next were all sequenced from one sample in a study of control samples from healthy donors and cancer patients. Produced via immunoSEQ multiplex PCR; TCRdb's table is partial and in-frame only. Among fewer than 150,000 clones listed, more than 85% were seen once. Sequenced material: blood. These receptors were collected from a woman aged 18-30 years in good health.

V and J are TRBV3-1 (or the pseudogene TRBV3-2) and TRBJ2-3, with no clear D. Germline CDR1 and CDR2: LGHDT and YNNKEL (reference sequence). Trimming stripped 3 bases from V and 7 bases from J, with 8 bases between. The CDR3 contains 12 residues. The CDR3 reads CASSHKYYTQYF. In DNA, the CDR3 is TGTGCCAGCAGCCACAAATATTATACGCAGTATTTT.

J is TRBJ2-5 and V is TRBV4-3; the match to TRBD1 covers 7 bases. CDR1 is LGHNA, CDR2 YSLEER, per germline. The V gene end was trimmed by 4 bases and the J gene end by 4 bases; junction bases not matched to a gene: 9. CDR3 size: 15 residues. The CDR3 sequence: CASSPSPYRGETQYF. CDR3 coding DNA: TGCGCCAGCAGCCCATCCCCCTACAGGGGAGAGACCCAGTACTTC.

The table lists this clone with a count of one. V is TRBV6-5 and J is TRBJ2-3; 7 positions agree with TRBD1. Germline V gives CDR1 MNHEY, CDR2 SVGAGI. Trimming took 8 bases from V and 0 from J; bases not matched to a gene: 5. The CDR3 length is 14 residues. The CDR3 coding sequence is TGTGCCAGCTGGACAGGCCGTAGCACAGATACGCAGTATTTT. Translation gives CASWTGRSTDTQYF.

The V and J genes are TRBV11-3 and TRBJ1-5, with 10 positions matching TRBD1. Germline lookup yields CDR1 SGHNT and CDR2 YENEEA. The CDR3 spans 16 residues. Trimming at V came to 0 bases and at J to 5 bases, leaving 4 bases not matched to a gene. This CDR3 is CASSLEGTGDDQPQHF. In DNA form, the CDR3 reads TGTGCCAGCAGCTTAGAGGGGACAGGGGACGATCAGCCCCAGCATTTT.

V is TRBV6-4 and J is TRBJ2-7, with D tentatively TRBD2 (5 bases). CDR3 length: 12 amino acids. Germline-derived CDR1 and CDR2 are MRHNA and SNTAGT. V was clipped by 2 bases and J by 6 bases, with 8 bases between them. CDR3 protein: CASSDRGSEQYF. The CDR3 DNA reads as TGTGCCAGCAGTGACCGCGGGTCCGAGCAGTACTTC.

The chain links TRBV6-5 to TRBJ1-3; D gene unclear. CDR1 and CDR2 from the germline V gene are MNHEY and SVGAGI. The CDR3 sequence is 12 residues long. The V end was cut by 5 bases, the J end by 7 bases, with 9 bases between. CDR3 sequence: CASSPRSNTIYF. CDR3 in DNA: TGTGCCAGCAGTCCCCGATCCAACACCATATATTTT.

The chain joins TRBV10-1 to TRBJ2-1; TRBD1 agrees at 12 bases. Trimming took 3 bases from V and 6 from J; bases not matched to a gene: 9. The CDR3 has 17 residues. Germline CDR1 reads WNHNN; CDR2 reads SYGVQD (reference sequence). CDR3 nucleotides: TGCGCCAGCAGTGAAGGGGGACAGGGGGCTTCCCGCAATGAGCAGTTCTTC. As protein: CASSEGGQGASRNEQFF.

The chain uses TRBV30 and TRBJ1-2; a weak D match, TRBD1 (6 bases). The CDR3 has 14 residues. Germline assignment: CDR1 GTSNPN and CDR2 SVGIG (reference sequence). V was pared by 2 bases and J by 4 bases, with 14 bases between. CDR3 DNA: TGTGCCTGGAGTAGCTGGGGGGGCGGCTATGGCTACACCTTC. Translating gives CAWSSWGGGYGYTF.

The J gene is TRBJ1-5, the V gene TRBV21-1; the table's D call, TRBD1, was not checked against the DNA. TRBV21-1 is an annotated pseudogene. The CDR3 contains 14 residues. The CDR3 reads CASRQGRGNQPQHF. The CDR3 DNA sequence: TGTGCCAGCAGACAGGGTAGGGGCAATCAGCCCCAGCATTTT.

This rearrangement joins TRBV10-2 to TRBJ1-5, with D perhaps TRBD1 (6 bases). Germline assignment: CDR1 WSHSY and CDR2 SAAADI. The CDR3 runs to 13 residues. V lost 7 bases, J lost 2 bases, and 9 bases lay in between. The chain's CDR3 is CASKQGGNQPQHF. As DNA, the CDR3 is TGCGCCAGCAAACAGGGTGGCAATCAGCCCCAGCATTTT.

The gene calls are TRBV21-1 and TRBJ2-5; no DNA check was done on the table's D call, TRBD1. TRBV21-1 is flagged as a pseudogene. The CDR3 totals 16 residues. The CDR3 sequence is CASSTENRGLQETQYF. The CDR3 nucleotides read TGTGCCAGCAGCACCGAGAACAGGGGCCTCCAAGAGACCCAGTACTTC.

The gene calls are TRBV6-6 and TRBJ1-6; no reliable D call. Germline loops: CDR1 MNHNY, CDR2 SVGAGI (reference sequence). The CDR3 covers 12 residues. V gave up 8 bases and J gave up 7 bases, with 9 bases separating them. CDR3 nucleotide sequence: TGTGCCAGCGAGGCGGAGAATTCACCCCTCCACTTT. It yields the protein CASEAENSPLHF.

V and J are TRBV7-2 and TRBJ1-2; D not certain. There are 12 residues in the CDR3. CDR1 SGHTA and CDR2 FQGNSA come from the germline V gene. V lost 2 bases and J 8 bases, leaving 9 bases between the germline ends. CDR3 sequence: CASSLKNLGYTF. CDR3 DNA sequence: TGTGCCAGCAGCTTAAAAAATTTGGGCTACACCTTC.

This clone was detected only once. The V gene is TRBV5-1, the J gene TRBJ2-6; no firm D call. Germline V gene data show CDR1 as SGHRS and CDR2 as YFSETQ. The CDR3 consists of 15 residues. V lost 0 bases to trimming and J lost 1 base, with 5 bases between them. Written as DNA, the CDR3 is TGCGCCAGCAGCTTGGCAGGTTCTGGGGCCAACGTCCTGACTTTC. It yields the protein CASSLAGSGANVLTF.

V is TRBV5-1 and J is TRBJ2-2, with TRBD1 matching over 8 bases. Germline V gene sequence: CDR1 SGHRS, CDR2 YFSETQ. Unmatched junction bases numbered 6, after V lost 3 bases and J lost 2 bases. This CDR3 has 16 amino acids. CDR3 coding DNA: TGCGCCAGCAGCTGGGGGGACAGGTTTAACACCGGGGAGCTGTTTTTT. Its protein product is CASSWGDRFNTGELFF.

Written as DNA, the CDR3 is TGTGCCAGCAGCTCGCAGAGCAGAGATCGCTATGGCTACACCTTC. It encodes CASSSQSRDRYGYTF. The V call is TRBV7-9, the J call TRBJ1-2; unclear D gene. V was pared by 4 bases and J by 4 bases, with 16 bases between. Germline loops: CDR1 SEHNR, CDR2 FQNEAQ (reference sequence). The CDR3 sequence is 15 residues long.

The chain joins TRBV2 to TRBJ2-3, with TRBD2 matching 8 bases. The CDR3 length is 14 residues. The trim removed 6 bases at V and 1 base at J, leaving 3 bases unmatched. Germline values: CDR1 SNHLY, CDR2 FYNNEI. CDR3 coding DNA: TGTGCCAGCAGCGGGGGGGCCGGCACAGATACGCAGTATTTT. Translation: CASSGGAGTDTQYF.

This rearrangement joins TRBV7-8 to TRBJ1-1, with 7 bases that match TRBD1. This CDR3 has 15 amino acids. In germline, CDR1 is SGHVS, CDR2 FQNEAQ. The V segment lost 1 base and the J segment 2 bases; nucleotides outside the gene matches: 4. The CDR3 here is CASSLGDSLNTEAFF. The CDR3 DNA follows: TGTGCCAGCAGCTTAGGGGACAGTCTTAACACTGAAGCTTTCTTT.

V gene TRBV7-3 combines with J gene TRBJ2-7, with TRBD2 matching 8 bases. The CDR3 extends over 17 amino acids. CDR1 and CDR2 from the germline V gene are SGHTA and FQGTGA. The trim removed 0 bases at V and 2 bases at J, leaving 9 bases unmatched. The CDR3 sequence: CASSLTARGAGAYEQYF. The DNA for the CDR3 is TGTGCCAGCAGCTTAACGGCGAGGGGAGCGGGGGCCTACGAGCAGTACTTC.

The chain carries TRBV5-6 and TRBJ2-2, with a weak D call TRBD2 (5 bases). CDR3 length: 16 amino acids. V was cut by 1 base and J by 0 bases, with 10 bases left in between. Germline values: CDR1 SGHDT, CDR2 YYEEEE. In nucleotides, the CDR3 is TGTGCCAGCAGCTTGATTGGGCGGGCGAACACCGGGGAGCTGTTTTTT. Protein sequence: CASSLIGRANTGELFF. Together with reference TRBV5-6 and TRBJ2-2, the CDR3 gives the full variable domain: DAGVTQSPTHLIKTRGQQVTLRCSPKSGHDTVSWYQQALGQGPQFIFQYYEEEERQRGNFPDRFSGHQFPNYSSELNVNALLLGDSALYLCASSLIGRANTGELFFGEGSRLTVL.

This rearrangement joins TRBV7-2 to TRBJ2-3, with 14 bases aligning to TRBD2. CDR3 length equals 18 residues. Germline-derived CDR1 and CDR2 are SGHTA and FQGNSA. Germline trimming cut 5 bases from V and 1 base from J; bases unmatched to any gene: 8. CDR3 bases: TGTGCCAGCAGCAATGGACTAGCGGGGGGCCCCGGCACAGATACGCAGTATTTT. It codes for CASSNGLAGGPGTDTQYF.

This chain uses TRBV7-9 with TRBJ1-6, with no clear D. The V gene's germline CDR1 is SEHNR and CDR2 FQNEAQ (reference sequence). With 5 bases removed from V and 5 bases from J, the gap between germline ends came to 4 bases. This CDR3 has 12 amino acids. The CDR3 here is CASSANNSPLHF. CDR3 DNA sequence: TGTGCCAGCAGCGCTAATAATTCACCCCTCCACTTT.